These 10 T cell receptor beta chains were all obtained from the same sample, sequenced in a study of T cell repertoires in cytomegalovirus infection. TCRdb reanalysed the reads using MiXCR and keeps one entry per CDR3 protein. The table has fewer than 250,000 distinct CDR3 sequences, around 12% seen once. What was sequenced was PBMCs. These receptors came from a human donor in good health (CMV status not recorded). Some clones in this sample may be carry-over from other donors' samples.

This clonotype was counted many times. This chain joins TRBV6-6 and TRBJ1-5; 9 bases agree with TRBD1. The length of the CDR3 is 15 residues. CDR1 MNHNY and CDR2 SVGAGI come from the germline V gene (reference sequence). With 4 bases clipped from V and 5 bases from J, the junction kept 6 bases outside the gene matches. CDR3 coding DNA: TGTGCCAGCAGTTCTCGGGACAGGGCGTATCAGCCCCAGCATTTT. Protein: CASSSRDRAYQPQHF.

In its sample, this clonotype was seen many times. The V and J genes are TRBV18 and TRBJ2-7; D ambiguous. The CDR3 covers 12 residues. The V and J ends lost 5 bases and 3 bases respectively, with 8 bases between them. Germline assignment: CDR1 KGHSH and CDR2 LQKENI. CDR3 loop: CASSSDGYEQYF. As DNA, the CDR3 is TGTGCCAGCTCATCGGACGGCTACGAGCAGTACTTC.

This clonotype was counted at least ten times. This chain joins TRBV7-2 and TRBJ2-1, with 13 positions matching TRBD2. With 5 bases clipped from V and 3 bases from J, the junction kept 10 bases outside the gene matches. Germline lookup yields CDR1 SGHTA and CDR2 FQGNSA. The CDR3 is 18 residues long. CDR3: CASSREGGLAGVYNEQFF. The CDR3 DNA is TGTGCCAGCAGCAGAGAAGGCGGACTAGCGGGAGTCTACAATGAGCAGTTCTTC.

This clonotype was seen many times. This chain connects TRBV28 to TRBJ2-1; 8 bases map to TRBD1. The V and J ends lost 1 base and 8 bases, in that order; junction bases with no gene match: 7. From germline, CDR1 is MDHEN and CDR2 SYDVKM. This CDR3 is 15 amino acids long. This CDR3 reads CASSLLADRDDEQFF. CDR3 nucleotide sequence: TGTGCCAGCAGTTTATTGGCGGACAGGGATGATGAGCAGTTCTTC. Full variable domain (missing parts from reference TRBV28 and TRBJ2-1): DVKVTQSSRYLVKRTGEKVFLECVQDMDHENMFWYRQDPGLGLRLIYFSYDVKMKEKGDIPEGYSVSREKKERFSLILESASTNQTSMYLCASSLLADRDDEQFFGPGTRLTVL.

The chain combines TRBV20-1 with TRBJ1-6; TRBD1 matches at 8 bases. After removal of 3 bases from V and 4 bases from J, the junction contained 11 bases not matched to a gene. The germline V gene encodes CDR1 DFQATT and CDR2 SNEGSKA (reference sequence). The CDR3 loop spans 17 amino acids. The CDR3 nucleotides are TGCAGTGCTAGGAGCGCCCTCGGACAGGGATATAATTCACCCCTCCACTTT. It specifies CSARSALGQGYNSPLHF.

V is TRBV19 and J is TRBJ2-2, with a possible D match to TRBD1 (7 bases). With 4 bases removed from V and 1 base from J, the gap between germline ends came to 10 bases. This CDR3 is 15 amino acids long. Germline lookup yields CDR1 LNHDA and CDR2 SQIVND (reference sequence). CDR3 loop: CASSSQGGNTGELFF. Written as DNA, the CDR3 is TGTGCCAGTAGTAGCCAGGGGGGGAACACCGGGGAGCTGTTTTTT.

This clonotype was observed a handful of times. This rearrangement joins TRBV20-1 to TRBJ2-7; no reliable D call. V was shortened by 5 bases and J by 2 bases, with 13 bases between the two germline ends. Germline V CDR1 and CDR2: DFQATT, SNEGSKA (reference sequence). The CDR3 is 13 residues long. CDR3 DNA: TGCAGTGCTGGATGGCCCGGCACCTACGAGCAGTACTTC. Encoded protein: CSAGWPGTYEQYF.

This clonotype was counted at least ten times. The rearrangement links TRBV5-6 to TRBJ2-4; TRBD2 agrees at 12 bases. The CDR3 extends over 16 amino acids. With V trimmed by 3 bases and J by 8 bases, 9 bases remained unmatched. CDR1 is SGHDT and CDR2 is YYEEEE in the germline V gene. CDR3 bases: TGTGCCAGCAGCTCCCTGACTAGCGGGAGAGTCGACATTCAGTACTTC. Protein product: CASSSLTSGRVDIQYF.

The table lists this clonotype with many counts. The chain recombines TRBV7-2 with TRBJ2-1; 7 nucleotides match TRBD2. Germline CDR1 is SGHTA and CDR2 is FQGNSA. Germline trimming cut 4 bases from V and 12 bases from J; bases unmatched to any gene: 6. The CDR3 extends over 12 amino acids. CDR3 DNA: TGTGCCAGCAGCTCGCGGGAGCCCGCGCAGTTCTTC. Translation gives CASSSREPAQFF. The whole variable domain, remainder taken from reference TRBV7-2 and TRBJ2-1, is GAGVSQSPSNKVTEKGKDVELRCDPISGHTALYWYRQSLGQGLEFLIYFQGNSAPDKSGLPSDRFSAERTGGSVSTLTIQRTQQEDSAVYLCASSSREPAQFFGPGTRLTVL.

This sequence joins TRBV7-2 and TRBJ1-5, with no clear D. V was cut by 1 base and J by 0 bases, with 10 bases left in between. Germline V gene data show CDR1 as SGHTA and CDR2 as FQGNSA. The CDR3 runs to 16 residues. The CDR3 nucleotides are TGTGCCAGCAGCTTAGAGGCGGGTTTTAGCAATCAGCCCCAGCATTTT. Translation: CASSLEAGFSNQPQHF. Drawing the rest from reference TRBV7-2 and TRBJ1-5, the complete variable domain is GAGVSQSPSNKVTEKGKDVELRCDPISGHTALYWYRQSLGQGLEFLIYFQGNSAPDKSGLPSDRFSAERTGGSVSTLTIQRTQQEDSAVYLCASSLEAGFSNQPQHFGDGTRLSIL.